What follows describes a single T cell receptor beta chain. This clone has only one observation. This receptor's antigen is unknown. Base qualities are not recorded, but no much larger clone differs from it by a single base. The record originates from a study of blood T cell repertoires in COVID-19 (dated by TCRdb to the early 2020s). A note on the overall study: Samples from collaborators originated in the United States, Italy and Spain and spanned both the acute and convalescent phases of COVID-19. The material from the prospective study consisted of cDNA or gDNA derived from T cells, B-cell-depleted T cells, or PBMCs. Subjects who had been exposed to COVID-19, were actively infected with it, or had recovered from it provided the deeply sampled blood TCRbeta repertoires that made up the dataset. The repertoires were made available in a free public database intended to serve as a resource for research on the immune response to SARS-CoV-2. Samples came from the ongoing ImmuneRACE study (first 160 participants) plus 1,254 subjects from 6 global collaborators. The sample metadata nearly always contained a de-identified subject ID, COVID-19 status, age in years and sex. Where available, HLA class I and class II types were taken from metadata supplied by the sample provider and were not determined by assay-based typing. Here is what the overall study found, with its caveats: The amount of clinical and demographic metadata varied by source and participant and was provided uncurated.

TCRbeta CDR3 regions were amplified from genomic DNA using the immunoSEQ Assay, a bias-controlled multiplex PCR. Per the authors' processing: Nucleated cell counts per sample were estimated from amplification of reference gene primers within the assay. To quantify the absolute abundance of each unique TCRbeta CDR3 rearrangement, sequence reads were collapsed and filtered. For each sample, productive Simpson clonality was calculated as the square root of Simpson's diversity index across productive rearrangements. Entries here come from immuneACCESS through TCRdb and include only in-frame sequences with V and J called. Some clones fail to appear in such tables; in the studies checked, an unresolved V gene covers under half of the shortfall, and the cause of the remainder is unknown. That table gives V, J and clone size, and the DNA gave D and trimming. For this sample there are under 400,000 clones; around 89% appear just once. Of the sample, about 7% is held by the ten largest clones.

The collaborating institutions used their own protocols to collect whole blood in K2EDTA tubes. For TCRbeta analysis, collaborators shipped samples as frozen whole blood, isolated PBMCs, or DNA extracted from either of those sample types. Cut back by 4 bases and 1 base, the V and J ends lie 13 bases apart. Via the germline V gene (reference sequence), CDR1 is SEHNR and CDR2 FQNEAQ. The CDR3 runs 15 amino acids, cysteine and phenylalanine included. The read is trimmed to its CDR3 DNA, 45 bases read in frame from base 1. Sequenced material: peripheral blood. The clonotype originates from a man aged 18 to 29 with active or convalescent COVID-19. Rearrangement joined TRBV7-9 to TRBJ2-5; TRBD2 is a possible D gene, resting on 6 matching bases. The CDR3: CASSWRRGTQETQYF. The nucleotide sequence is TGTGCCAGCAGCTGGCGCCGGGGGACCCAAGAGACCCAGTACTTC.